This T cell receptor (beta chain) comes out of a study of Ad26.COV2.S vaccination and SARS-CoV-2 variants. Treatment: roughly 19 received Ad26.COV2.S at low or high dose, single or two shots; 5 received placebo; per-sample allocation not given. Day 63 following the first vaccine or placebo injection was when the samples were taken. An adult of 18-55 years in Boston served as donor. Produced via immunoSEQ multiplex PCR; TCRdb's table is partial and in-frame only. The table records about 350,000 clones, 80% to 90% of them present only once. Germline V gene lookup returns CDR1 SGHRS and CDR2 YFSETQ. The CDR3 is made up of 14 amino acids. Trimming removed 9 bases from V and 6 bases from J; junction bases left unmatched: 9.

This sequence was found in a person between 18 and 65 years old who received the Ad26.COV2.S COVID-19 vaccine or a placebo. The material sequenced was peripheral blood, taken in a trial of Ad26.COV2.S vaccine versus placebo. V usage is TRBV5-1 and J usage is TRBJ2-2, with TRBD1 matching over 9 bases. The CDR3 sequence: CATTVGQGAGELFF. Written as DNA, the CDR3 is TGCGCCACCACGGTGGGACAGGGAGCCGGGGAGCTGTTTTTT.